A selection of T cell receptor beta chains follows, all from one sample in a study of T cells after yellow fever vaccination. TCRdb re-derived calls from the 5' RACE reads in MiXCR, one entry per CDR3 protein. The profile shows approximately 85,000 distinct CDR3 sequences, 13% of them singletons. The material sequenced was CD8+ T cells not binding an NS4B(214-222) dextramer, sorted from PBMCs, taken 21 days after the first yellow fever vaccination. The receptors derive from a man younger than 35 who received the YFV17D yellow fever vaccine. CDR3s include the opening cysteine and the closing phenylalanine or tryptophan. A D gene is named only where the DNA matches it firmly. Clone sizes are given selectively: once, few, many, or a class where the clone is expanded.

>TRBJ2-1|few|TRBV13|-
TGTGCCAGCAGCTTCGACGTTGGGGGGCAAAATGAGCAGTTCTTC
CASSFDVGGQNEQFF
>TRBJ2-6|many|TRBV18|TRBD1
TGTGCCAGCTCACGAAGCCGCCAGGGGGCTTTTGGGGCCAACGTCCTGACTTTC
CASSRSRQGAFGANVLTF
>TRBJ2-5|-|TRBV20-1|-
TGCAGTGCTAGAGCAGGGATGGAGACCCAGTACTTC
CSARAGMETQYF
>TRBJ2-2|few|TRBV7-8|-
TGTGCCAGCAGCTTAGTTTATCGACCTCCCGGGGAGCTGTTTTTT
CASSLVYRPPGELFF
>TRBJ2-1|-|TRBV4-1|-
TGCGCCAGCAGCCAAACCGGGGTCAATGAGCAGTTCTTC
CASSQTGVNEQFF
>TRBJ2-5|few|TRBV5-1|-
TGCGCCAGCAGCCCCCGGTGGGTCCAGGAGACCCAGTACTTC
CASSPRWVQETQYF
>TRBJ2-7|many|TRBV7-9|TRBD1
TGTGCCAGCAGCCCCCGGGACAGTACCTACGAGCAGTACTTC
CASSPRDSTYEQYF
>TRBJ2-5|many|TRBV10-3|TRBD2
TGTGCCATCAGTGATCTAGCGGGGGAAGAGACCCAGTACTTC
CAISDLAGEETQYF
>TRBJ2-3|-|TRBV11-2|TRBD2
TGTGCCAGCATGCACTTTAGCGGGGACACAGATACGCAGTATTTT
CASMHFSGDTDTQYF
>TRBJ2-5|-|TRBV7-2|-
TGTGCCAGCAGCCCCACAAGTCGGGAGACCCAGTACTTC
CASSPTSRETQYF
>TRBJ2-7|few|TRBV19|-
TGTGCCAGTAGTATAGAGCCACAGACCTACGAGCAGTACTTC
CASSIEPQTYEQYF
>TRBJ2-1|-|TRBV19|TRBD2
TGTGCCAGTAGTACCCGGGGGGGCACCTACAATGAGCAGTTCTTC
CASSTRGGTYNEQFF
>TRBJ2-7|few|TRBV6-5|TRBD1
TGTGCCAGCAGTCTACAGGGGGCCTACGAGCAGTACTTC
CASSLQGAYEQYF
>TRBJ2-1|few|TRBV4-3|TRBD2
TGCGCCAGCAAGATAGTAGGCGGGGGCAATGAGCAGTTCTTC
CASKIVGGGNEQFF
>TRBJ1-2|-|TRBV12-3/TRBV12-4|TRBD1
TGTGCCAGCAGTCGCACAGGGGGCAGGGAAACCTTC
CASSRTGGRETF
>TRBJ2-3|few|TRBV27|-
TGTGCCAGCAGTTACCCGGGGGCGGGCACAGATACGCAGTATTTT
CASSYPGAGTDTQYF
>TRBJ2-1|-|TRBV5-1|-
TGCGCCAGCAGCTCCCGGGACGCCCGTAATGAGCAGTTCTTC
CASSSRDARNEQFF
>TRBJ2-1|-|TRBV10-2|-
TGCGCCAGCAGTTCCCACAGGGTGGCCTACAATGAGCAGTTCTTC
CASSSHRVAYNEQFF
>TRBJ1-3|-|TRBV7-3|-
TGTGCCAGCAGCGAGGGCCCTGGCTCTGGAAACACCATATATTTT
CASSEGPGSGNTIYF
>TRBJ2-3|-|TRBV7-6|-
TGTGCCAGCAAGGCCGGGGGTACGCAGTATTTT
CASKAGGTQYF
>TRBJ2-3|-|TRBV20-1|-
TGCAGTGCTAGAGATTGGACAGCACTTCGGACAGATACGCAGTATTTT
CSARDWTALRTDTQYF
>TRBJ2-2|few|TRBV25-1|-
TGTGCCAGCAGTGAATTCTCAGGCGGGGAGCTGTTTTTT
CASSEFSGGELFF
>TRBJ2-1|-|TRBV20-1|TRBD1
TGCAGTGCTAGAGATCGCGGACAGGCCTACAATGAGCAGTTCTTC
CSARDRGQAYNEQFF
>TRBJ2-5|few|TRBV13|TRBD2
TGTGCCAGCAGCTTAAAGGGTAGCGGGGTCCAAGAGACCCAGTACTTC
CASSLKGSGVQETQYF
>TRBJ2-6|-|TRBV5-4|-
TGTGCCAGCAGCACCCCGGGGGACTCTGGGGCCAACGTCCTGACTTTC
CASSTPGDSGANVLTF
>TRBJ2-1|few|TRBV3-1|TRBD2
TGTGCCAGCAGCCAAGAATTTAGTGTCGTCTTGGGGGGGAACAATGAGCAGTTCTTC
CASSQEFSVVLGGNNEQFF
>TRBJ2-5|few|TRBV3-1|-
TGTGCCAGCAGCCACAGAGGGGCCAGAACTGTGGAAGAGACCCAGTACTTC
CASSHRGARTVEETQYF
>TRBJ2-7|few|TRBV27|-
TGTGCCAGCAGTTTAAACGGGTACGAGCAGTACTTC
CASSLNGYEQYF
>TRBJ1-2|-|TRBV7-9|-
TGTGCCAGCAGCTTAGAAAAGGATTCCTATGGCTACACCTTC
CASSLEKDSYGYTF
>TRBJ1-2|few|TRBV6-6|-
TGTGCCAGCAGTCCCCATTCGCAGGGCTACACCTTC
CASSPHSQGYTF
>TRBJ2-1|-|TRBV20-1|TRBD1
TGCAGTGCTTGGACAGGGGAAAGGCCTCATGAGCAGTTCTTC
CSAWTGERPHEQFF
>TRBJ2-3|-|TRBV4-2|-
TGTGCCAGCAGCCAAGTTATTTCGAGCACAGATACGCAGTATTTT
CASSQVISSTDTQYF